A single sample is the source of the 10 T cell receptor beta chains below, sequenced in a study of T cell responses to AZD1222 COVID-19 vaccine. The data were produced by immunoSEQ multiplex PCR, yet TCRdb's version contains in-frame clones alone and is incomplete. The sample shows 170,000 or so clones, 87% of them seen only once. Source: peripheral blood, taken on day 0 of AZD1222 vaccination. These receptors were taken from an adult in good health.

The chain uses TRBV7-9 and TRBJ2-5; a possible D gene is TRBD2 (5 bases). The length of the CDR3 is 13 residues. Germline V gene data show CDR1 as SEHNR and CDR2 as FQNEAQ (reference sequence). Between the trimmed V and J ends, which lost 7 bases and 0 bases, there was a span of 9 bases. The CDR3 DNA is TGTGCCAGCACCAGCGGTTACCAAGAGACCCAGTACTTC. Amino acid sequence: CASTSGYQETQYF.

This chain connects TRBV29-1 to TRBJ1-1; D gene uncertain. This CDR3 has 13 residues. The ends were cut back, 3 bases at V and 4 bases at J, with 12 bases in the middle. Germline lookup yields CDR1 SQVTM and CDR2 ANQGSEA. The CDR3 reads CSVDPGFGTEAFF. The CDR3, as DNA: TGCAGCGTTGACCCGGGGTTCGGCACTGAAGCTTTCTTT.

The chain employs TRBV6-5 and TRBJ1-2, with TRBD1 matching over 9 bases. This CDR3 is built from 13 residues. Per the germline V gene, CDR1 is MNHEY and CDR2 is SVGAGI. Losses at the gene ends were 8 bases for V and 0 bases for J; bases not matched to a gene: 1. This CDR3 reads CASGQGSNYGYTF. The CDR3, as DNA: TGTGCCAGCGGACAGGGGTCTAACTATGGCTACACCTTC.

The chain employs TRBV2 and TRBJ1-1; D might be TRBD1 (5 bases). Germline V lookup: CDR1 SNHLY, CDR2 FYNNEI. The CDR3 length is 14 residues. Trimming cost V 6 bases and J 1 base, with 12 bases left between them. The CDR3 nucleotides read TGTGCCAGCAGGATGAGAGACAGGAACACTGAAGCTTTCTTT. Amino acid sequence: CASRMRDRNTEAFF.

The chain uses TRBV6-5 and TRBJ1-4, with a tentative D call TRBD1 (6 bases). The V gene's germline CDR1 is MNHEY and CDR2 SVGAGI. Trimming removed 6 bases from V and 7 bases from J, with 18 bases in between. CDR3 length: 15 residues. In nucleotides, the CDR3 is TGTGCCAGCAGATGGGCGGGGGGCGTAGGTGAAAAACTGTTTTTT. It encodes CASRWAGGVGEKLFF.

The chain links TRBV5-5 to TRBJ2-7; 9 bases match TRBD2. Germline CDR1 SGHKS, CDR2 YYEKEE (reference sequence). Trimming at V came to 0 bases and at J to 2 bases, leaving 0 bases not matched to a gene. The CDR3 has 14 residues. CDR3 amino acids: CASSLVAGAYEQYF. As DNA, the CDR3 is TGTGCCAGCAGCTTGGTAGCGGGAGCCTACGAGCAGTACTTC.

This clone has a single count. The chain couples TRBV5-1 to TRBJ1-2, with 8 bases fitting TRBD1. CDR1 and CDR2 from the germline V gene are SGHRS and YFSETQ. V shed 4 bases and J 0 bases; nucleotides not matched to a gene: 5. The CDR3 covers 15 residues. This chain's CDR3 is CASSRQQGANYGYTF. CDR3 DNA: TGCGCCAGCAGCAGACAACAGGGGGCTAACTATGGCTACACCTTC.

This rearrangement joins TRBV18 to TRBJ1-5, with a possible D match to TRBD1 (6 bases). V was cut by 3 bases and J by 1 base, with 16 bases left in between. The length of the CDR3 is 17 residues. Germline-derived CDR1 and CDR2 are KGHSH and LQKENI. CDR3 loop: CASSPLSGGGSNQPQHF. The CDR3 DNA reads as TGTGCCAGCTCACCCTTATCGGGGGGGGGCAGCAATCAGCCCCAGCATTTT. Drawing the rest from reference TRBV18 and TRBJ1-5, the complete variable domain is NAGVMQNPRHLVRRRGQEARLRCSPMKGHSHVYWYRQLPEEGLKFMVYLQKENIIDESGMPKERFSAEFPKEGPSILRIQQVVRGDSAAYFCASSPLSGGGSNQPQHFGDGTRLSIL.

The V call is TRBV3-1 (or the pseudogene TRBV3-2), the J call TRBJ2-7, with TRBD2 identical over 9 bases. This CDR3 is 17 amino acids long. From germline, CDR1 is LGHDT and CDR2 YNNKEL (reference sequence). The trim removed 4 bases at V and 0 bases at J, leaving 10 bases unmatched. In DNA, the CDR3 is TGTGCCAGCAGCCCTCAGGCGGGACTAGCCCCCTCCTACGAGCAGTACTTC. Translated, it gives CASSPQAGLAPSYEQYF.

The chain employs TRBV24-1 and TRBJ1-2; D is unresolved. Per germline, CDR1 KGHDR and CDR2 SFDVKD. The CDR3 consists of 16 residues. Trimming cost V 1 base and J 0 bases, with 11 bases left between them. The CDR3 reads CATSDFAGRANYGYTF. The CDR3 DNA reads TGTGCCACCAGTGATTTCGCTGGGCGGGCTAACTATGGCTACACCTTC.